The present T cell receptor (beta chain) was sequenced within a study of regulatory T cells in long-lasting Graves disease. General study findings and limits: Persistent Graves' patients possessed reduced TCR diversity relative to recently diagnosed ones.

Assembly of TCR beta libraries relied on iRepertoire HTBI primers together with Arm-PCR of CDR3 regions. In the authors' workflow: Identification of gene segments yielded around 64 TRBV and 13 to 15 TRBJ across samples. TCRdb fed the multiplex PCR reads into MiXCR, producing one record per CDR3 protein. These V and J calls derive from TCRdb rather than the authors' analysis. The repertoire includes about 430,000 distinct CDR3 sequences, around 20% of them detected once, and more than 13% sits in the top ten. Trimming shortened V by 3 bases and J by 7 bases, and 13 bases separated the two germline ends. The CDR3 runs 14 residues. Germline lookup yields CDR1 SGHTA and CDR2 FQGTGA. The time point is: persistent/refractory GD, antithyroid drugs over 5 years with positive TRAb. PBMC RNA was the source of the TCR library. From an endocrinology department in Xi'an, China, came the patients. Collection of peripheral blood (about 10 milliliters) was done using EDTA tubes.

Of note for this clonotype: The antigen remains undetermined.

The V call is TRBV7-3, the J call TRBJ2-1; possible D gene TRBD1, 6 bases. The sample in question was peripheral blood mononuclear cells (PBMCs), obtained when the disease was refractory, from a patient treated with antithyroid drugs. The TCR comes from a female donor with Graves disease. The CDR3 DNA reads TGTGCCAGCAGCTTTGGGGGCCTGGGGAATGAGCAGTTCTTC. Protein: CASSFGGLGNEQFF.